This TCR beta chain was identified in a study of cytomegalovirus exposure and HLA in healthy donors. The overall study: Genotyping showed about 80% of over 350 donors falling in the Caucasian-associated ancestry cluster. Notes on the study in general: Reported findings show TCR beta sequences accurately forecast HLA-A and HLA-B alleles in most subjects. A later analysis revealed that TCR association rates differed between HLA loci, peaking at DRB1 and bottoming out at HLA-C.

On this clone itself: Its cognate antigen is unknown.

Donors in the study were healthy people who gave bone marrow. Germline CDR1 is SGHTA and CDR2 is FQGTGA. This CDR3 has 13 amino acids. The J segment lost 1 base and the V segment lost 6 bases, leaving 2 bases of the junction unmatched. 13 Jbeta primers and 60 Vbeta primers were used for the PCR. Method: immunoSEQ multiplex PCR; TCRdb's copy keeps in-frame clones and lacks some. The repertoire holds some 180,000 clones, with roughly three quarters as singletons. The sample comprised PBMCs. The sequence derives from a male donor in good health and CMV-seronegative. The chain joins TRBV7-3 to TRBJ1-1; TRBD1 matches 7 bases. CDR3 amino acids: CASRRQGNTEAFF. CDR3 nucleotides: TGTGCCAGCAGGAGACAGGGGAACACTGAAGCTTTCTTT.